This TCR beta chain was captured in a study of blood T cell repertoires in COVID-19. Across the study: Some COVID-19 samples were acute and others convalescent; all came from the United States, Italy and Spain. PBMCs, B-cell-depleted T cells, or T cells were the source of the cDNA or gDNA that made up the material.

Authors' data handling: Nucleated cell counts were estimated from reference gene primer amplification. Data came from immunoSEQ multiplex PCR; TCRdb stores just in-frame clones and leaves some out. V, J and clone size derive from that table, while D and trimming were established from the DNA sequence. Counted here are roughly 54,000 clones, roughly 83% occurring once; the ten biggest clones make up 2.1%. The sequence came from an older woman with acute or convalescent COVID-19. Sequencing was performed on peripheral blood.

CDR3 in DNA: TGTGCCAGCAGCTCCGCGGGGCGAACAGAAGCTTTCTTT. This gives the protein CASSSAGRTEAFF. J is TRBJ1-1 and V is TRBV7-9, with D perhaps matching TRBD1 (5 bases). Trimming left V 4 bases short and J 8 bases short, with 14 bases between. In germline, CDR1 is SEHNR, CDR2 FQNEAQ (reference sequence). The CDR3 is 13 amino acids.